This is a list of T cell receptor beta chains from one sample in a study of blood T cell repertoires in COVID-19. TCRdb keeps only in-frame clones here, not all; method: immunoSEQ multiplex PCR. The sample has about 310,000 clones, 90% seen once. The sequencing input was peripheral blood. These receptors were obtained from a woman younger than 45 with COVID-19, enrolled during active disease. Each CDR3 is given with its conserved first and last residue. Each record gives: clone size, J gene, D gene, V gene, CDR3 DNA, CDR3 protein. A D gene is named only where the DNA matches it firmly. Clone sizes are given selectively: once, few, many, or a class where the clone is expanded.

- TRBJ2-7 - TRBV7-7 TGTGCCAGCAGCCCATTCGCGGACTCCTACGAGCAGTACTTC CASSPFADSYEQYF
- TRBJ2-7 - TRBV11-2 TGTGCCAGCACCTCCGACAGAAGCTCCTACGAGCAGTACTTC CASTSDRSSYEQYF
- TRBJ2-7 TRBD2 TRBV11-2 TGTGCCAGCAGCTTAGTTGAGCGGGAAGGCCACGAGCAGTACTTC CASSLVEREGHEQYF
- TRBJ1-6 - TRBV3-1/TRBV3-2 TGTGCCAGCAGCCAAGATTGGCAGGGTAGGGCACCCCTCCACTTT CASSQDWQGRAPLHF
- TRBJ1-1 - TRBV6-5 TGTGCCAGCAGTCCCGAGAAGCGCACTGAAGCTTTCTTT CASSPEKRTEAFF
- TRBJ1-1 - TRBV5-5 TGTGCCAGCAGCTGGGACTTACTGAACACTGAAGCTTTCTTT CASSWDLLNTEAFF
- TRBJ2-1 TRBD2 TRBV13 TGTGCCAGCAGCTTAAGCCTAGCGGGAGGACGGGAGCAGTTCTTC CASSLSLAGGREQFF
- TRBJ1-1 - TRBV5-1 TGCGCCAGCAGCAAACCGGGACAAATGAACACTGAAGCTTTCTTT CASSKPGQMNTEAFF
- TRBJ2-1 TRBD2 TRBV12-5 TGTGCTAGTGGTCTAGGTGGGGGGACTAGCGGGAGCCCCTACAATGAGCAGTTCTTC CASGLGGGTSGSPYNEQFF
once TRBJ1-1 TRBD1 TRBV20-1 TGCAGTGCTAGTGAACCCGGGACAGGGATGAACACTGAAGCTTTCTTT CSASEPGTGMNTEAFF
- TRBJ1-4 TRBD1 TRBV5-1 TGCGCCAGCAGCTTACAGGGGTCAAATGAAAAACTGTTTTTT CASSLQGSNEKLFF
- TRBJ1-1 TRBD1 TRBV3-1/TRBV3-2 TGTGCCAGCAGCCGACAGGGCGCTGAAGCTTTCTTT CASSRQGAEAFF
- TRBJ2-3 TRBD1 TRBV10-3 TGTGCCATCAGTGACAACAGGGGAGGCACAGATACGCAGTATTTT CAISDNRGGTDTQYF
once TRBJ2-5 TRBD2 TRBV14 TGTGCCAGCAGCCGAGTCGTGGCTAGCGGGAGAGGCGGAGAGACCCAGTACTTC CASSRVVASGRGGETQYF
- TRBJ2-7 - TRBV3-1/TRBV3-2 TGTGCCAGCAGCAAGACAGTACCCTACGAGCAGTACTTC CASSKTVPYEQYF
- TRBJ2-7 - TRBV6-1 TGTGCCAGCAGTGAAGAGTCGGGGCGGGGACCCTCCTACGAGCAGTACTTC CASSEESGRGPSYEQYF
- TRBJ2-1 - TRBV6-5 TGTGCCAGCAGTACTGATACCGCTTACAATGAGCAGTTCTTC CASSTDTAYNEQFF
- TRBJ1-2 - TRBV19 TGTGCCAGTAGTATTATCGGGTACGGCTACACCTTC CASSIIGYGYTF
- TRBJ2-7 TRBD2 TRBV18 TGTGCCAGCTCTCCGGGCGGGAGCTCCTACGAGCAGTACTTC CASSPGGSSYEQYF
once TRBJ2-5 TRBD2 TRBV3-1/TRBV3-2 TGTGCCAGCAGCCAAGGGGCCAGGACTAGCGGGAGAGGCCAGTACTTC CASSQGARTSGRGQYF
- TRBJ1-3 - TRBV28 TGTGCCAGCAGTTCGCCGGGACAACTCTCTGGAAACACCATATATTTT CASSSPGQLSGNTIYF
- TRBJ2-7 TRBD1 TRBV6-6 TGTGCCAGCAGTGGACAGGGGAGGCACGAGCAGTACTTC CASSGQGRHEQYF
- TRBJ1-3 - TRBV30 TGTGCCTGGAGTAGCAAGTTTGGAGGGGAGGGAAACACCATATATTTT CAWSSKFGGEGNTIYF
- TRBJ2-1 - TRBV30 TGTGCCTGGAGTGTGCAGAATGAGCAGTTCTTC CAWSVQNEQFF
- TRBJ2-3 TRBD2 TRBV2 TGTGCCAGCAAAGGGACTAGGCACACAGATACGCAGTATTTT CASKGTRHTDTQYF
once TRBJ2-7 - TRBV27 TGTGCCACCCGGGGAACCGCCTCCTACGAGCAGTACTTC CATRGTASYEQYF
- TRBJ2-7 - TRBV11-2 TGTGCCAGCAGCCCCACTAGCAGCGAGCAGTACTTC CASSPTSSEQYF